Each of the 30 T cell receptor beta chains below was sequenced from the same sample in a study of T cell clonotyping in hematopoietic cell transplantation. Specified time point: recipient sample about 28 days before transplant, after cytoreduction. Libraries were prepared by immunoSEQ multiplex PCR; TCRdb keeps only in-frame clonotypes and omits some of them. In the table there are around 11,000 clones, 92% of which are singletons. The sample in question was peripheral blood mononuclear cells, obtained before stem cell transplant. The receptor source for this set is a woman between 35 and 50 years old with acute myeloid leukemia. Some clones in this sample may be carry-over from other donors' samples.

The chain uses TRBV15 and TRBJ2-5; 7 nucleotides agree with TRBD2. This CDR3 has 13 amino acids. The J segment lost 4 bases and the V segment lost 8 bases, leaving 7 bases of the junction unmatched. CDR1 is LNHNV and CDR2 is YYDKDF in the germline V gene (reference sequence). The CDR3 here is CATGVIAGETQYF. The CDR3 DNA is TGTGCCACCGGGGTAATAGCGGGAGAGACCCAGTACTTC.

CDR3 sequence reads: CSGASGARDEQYF. The CDR3 nucleotides are TGCAGCGGTGCCTCGGGGGCCCGGGACGAGCAGTACTTC. The chain has TRBV29-1 and TRBJ2-7; possibly TRBD1 or TRBD2 for D (6 bases each). Germline V gene lookup returns CDR1 SQVTM and CDR2 ANQGSEA. V dropped 7 bases and J dropped 5 bases, with 18 bases sitting between them. The CDR3 consists of 13 residues.

CDR3 nucleotides: TGTGCCAGCAGCCGTCCCGGGACAGGGGTTCACTACACCTTC. This encodes CASSRPGTGVHYTF. The chain combines TRBV7-6 with TRBJ1-2, with 10 bases fitting TRBD1. Germline lookup yields CDR1 SGHVS and CDR2 FNYEAQ. V shed 5 bases and J 10 bases; nucleotides not matched to a gene: 10. CDR3 length: 14 amino acids.

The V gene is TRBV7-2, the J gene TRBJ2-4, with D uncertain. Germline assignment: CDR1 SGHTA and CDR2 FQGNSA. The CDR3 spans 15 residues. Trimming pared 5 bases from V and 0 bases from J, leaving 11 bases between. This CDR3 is CASSQEVSAKNIQYF. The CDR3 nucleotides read TGTGCCAGCAGCCAAGAAGTCTCAGCCAAAAACATTCAGTACTTC.

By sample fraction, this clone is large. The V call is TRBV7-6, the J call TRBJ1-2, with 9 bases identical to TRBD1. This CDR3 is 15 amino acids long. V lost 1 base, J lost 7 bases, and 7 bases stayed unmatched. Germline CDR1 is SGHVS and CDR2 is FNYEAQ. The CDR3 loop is CASSLEETGGLGYTF. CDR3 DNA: TGTGCCAGCAGCTTAGAGGAGACAGGGGGGCTTGGCTACACCTTC.

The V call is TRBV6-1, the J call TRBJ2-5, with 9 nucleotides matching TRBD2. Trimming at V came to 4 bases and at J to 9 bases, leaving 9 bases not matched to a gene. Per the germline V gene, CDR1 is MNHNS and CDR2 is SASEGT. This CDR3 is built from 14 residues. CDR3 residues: CASSAGIAGVAQYF. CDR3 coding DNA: TGTGCCAGCAGTGCTGGAATAGCGGGAGTGGCCCAGTACTTC.

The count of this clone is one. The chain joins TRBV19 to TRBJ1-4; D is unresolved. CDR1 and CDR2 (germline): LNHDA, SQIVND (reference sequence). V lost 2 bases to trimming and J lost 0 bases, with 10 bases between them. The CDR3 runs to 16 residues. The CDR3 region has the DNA TGTGCCAGTAGTATAACCGTCGATGCAACTAATGAAAAACTGTTTTTT. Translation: CASSITVDATNEKLFF. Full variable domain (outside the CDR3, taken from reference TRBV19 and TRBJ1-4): DGGITQSPKYLFRKEGQNVTLSCEQNLNHDAMYWYRQDPGQGLRLIYYSQIVNDFQKGDIAEGYSVSREKKESFPLTVTSAQKNPTAFYLCASSITVDATNEKLFFGSGTQLSVL.

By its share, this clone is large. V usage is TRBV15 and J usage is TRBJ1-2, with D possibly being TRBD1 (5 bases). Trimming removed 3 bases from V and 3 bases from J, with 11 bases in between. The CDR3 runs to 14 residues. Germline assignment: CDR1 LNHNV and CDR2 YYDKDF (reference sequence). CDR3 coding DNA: TGTGCCACCAGCAGGTTAGGGACTGACTATGGCTACACCTTC. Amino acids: CATSRLGTDYGYTF.

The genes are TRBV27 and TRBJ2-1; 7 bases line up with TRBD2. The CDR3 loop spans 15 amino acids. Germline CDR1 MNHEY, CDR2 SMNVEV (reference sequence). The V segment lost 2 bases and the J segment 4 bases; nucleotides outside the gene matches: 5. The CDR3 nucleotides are TGTGCCAGCAGTTTAGACACAGCGGGATACAATGAGCAGTTCTTC. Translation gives CASSLDTAGYNEQFF.

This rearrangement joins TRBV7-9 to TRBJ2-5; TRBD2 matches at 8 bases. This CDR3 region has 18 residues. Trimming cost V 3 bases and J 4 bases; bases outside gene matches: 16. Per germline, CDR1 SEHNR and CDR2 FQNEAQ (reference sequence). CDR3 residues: CASSLRGAGLPILETQYF. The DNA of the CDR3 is TGTGCCAGCAGCTTGCGGGGGGCTGGGTTGCCAATTTTAGAGACCCAGTACTTC. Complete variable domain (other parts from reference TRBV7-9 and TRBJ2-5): DTGVSQNPRHKITKRGQNVTFRCDPISEHNRLYWYRQTLGQGPEFLTYFQNEAQLEKSRLLSDRFSAERPKGSFSTLEIQRTEQGDSAMYLCASSLRGAGLPILETQYFGPGTRLLVL.

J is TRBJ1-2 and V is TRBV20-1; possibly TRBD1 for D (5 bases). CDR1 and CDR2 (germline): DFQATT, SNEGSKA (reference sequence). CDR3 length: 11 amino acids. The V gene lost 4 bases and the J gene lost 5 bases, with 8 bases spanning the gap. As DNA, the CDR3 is TGCAGTGCTATTGACAGTTATGGCTACACCTTC. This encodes CSAIDSYGYTF.

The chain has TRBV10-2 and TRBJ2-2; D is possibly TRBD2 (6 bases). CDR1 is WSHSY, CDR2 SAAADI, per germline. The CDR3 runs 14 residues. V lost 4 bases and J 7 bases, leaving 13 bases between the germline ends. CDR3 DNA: TGCGCCAGCAGTGCTGCGGGATCCAGCGGGGAGCTGTTTTTT. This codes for CASSAAGSSGELFF.

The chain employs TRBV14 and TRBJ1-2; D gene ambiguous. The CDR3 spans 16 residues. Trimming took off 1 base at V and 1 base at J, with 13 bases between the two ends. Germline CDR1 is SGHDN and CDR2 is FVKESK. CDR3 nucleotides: TGTGCCAGCAGCCAAGTAAATCGAGGTTTTAACTATGGCTACACCTTC. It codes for CASSQVNRGFNYGYTF.

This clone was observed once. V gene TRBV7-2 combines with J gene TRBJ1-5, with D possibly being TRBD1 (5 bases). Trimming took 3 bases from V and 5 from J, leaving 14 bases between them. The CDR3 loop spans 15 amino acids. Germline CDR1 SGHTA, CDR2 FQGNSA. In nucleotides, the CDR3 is TGTGCCAGCAGCTTCGGTCCAGGGTCGGATCAGCCCCAGCATTTT. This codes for CASSFGPGSDQPQHF.

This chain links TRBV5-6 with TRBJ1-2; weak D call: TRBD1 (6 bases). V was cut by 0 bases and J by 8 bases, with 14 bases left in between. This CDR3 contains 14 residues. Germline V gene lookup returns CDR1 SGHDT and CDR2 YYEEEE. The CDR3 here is CASSLVGRGWGYTF. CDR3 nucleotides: TGTGCCAGCAGCTTGGTCGGCAGGGGTTGGGGCTACACCTTC.

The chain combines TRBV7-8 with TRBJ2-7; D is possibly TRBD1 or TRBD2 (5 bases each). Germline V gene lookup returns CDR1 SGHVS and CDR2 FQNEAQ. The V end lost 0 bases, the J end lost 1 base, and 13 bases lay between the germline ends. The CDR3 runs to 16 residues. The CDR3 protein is CASSLAGTTISYEQYF. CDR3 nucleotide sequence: TGTGCCAGCAGCTTAGCGGGGACCACCATATCCTACGAGCAGTACTTC.

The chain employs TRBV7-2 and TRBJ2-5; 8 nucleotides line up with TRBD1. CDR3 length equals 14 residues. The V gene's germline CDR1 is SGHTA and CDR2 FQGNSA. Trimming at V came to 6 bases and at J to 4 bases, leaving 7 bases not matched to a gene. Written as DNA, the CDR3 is TGTGCCAGCAGATCCGGGACAGGTGGAGAGACCCAGTACTTC. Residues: CASRSGTGGETQYF.

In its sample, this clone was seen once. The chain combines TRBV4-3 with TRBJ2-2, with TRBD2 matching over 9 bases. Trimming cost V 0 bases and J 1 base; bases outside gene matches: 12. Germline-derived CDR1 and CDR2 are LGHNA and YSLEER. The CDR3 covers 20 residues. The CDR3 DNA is TGCGCCAGCAGCCAAGATCGGGGAGGCGGGAGGGAAAAGAACACCGGGGAGCTGTTTTTT. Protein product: CASSQDRGGGREKNTGELFF.

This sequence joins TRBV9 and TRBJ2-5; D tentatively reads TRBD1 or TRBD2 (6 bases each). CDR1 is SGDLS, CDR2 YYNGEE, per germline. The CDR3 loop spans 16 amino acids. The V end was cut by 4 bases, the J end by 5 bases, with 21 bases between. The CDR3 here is CASSPKPRLGGETQYF. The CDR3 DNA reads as TGTGCCAGCAGCCCCAAACCCAGGCTAGGGGGGGAGACCCAGTACTTC.

The CDR3 region is CASALSITSGSGNGELFF. The CDR3, as DNA: TGCGCCAGCGCCTTGTCGATTACTAGCGGGAGTGGTAACGGGGAGCTGTTTTTT. V gene TRBV5-1 combines with J gene TRBJ2-2; TRBD2 matches 11 bases. Trimming removed 7 bases from V and 7 bases from J; junction bases left unmatched: 18. There are 18 residues in the CDR3. The germline CDR1 and CDR2 sequences are SGHRS and YFSETQ.

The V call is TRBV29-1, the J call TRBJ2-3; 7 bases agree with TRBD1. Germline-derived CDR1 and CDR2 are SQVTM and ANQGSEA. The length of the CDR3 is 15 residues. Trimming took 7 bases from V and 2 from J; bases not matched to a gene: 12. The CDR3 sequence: CSAEGDRGYTDTQYF. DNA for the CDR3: TGCAGCGCGGAAGGGGACAGAGGTTACACAGATACGCAGTATTTT.

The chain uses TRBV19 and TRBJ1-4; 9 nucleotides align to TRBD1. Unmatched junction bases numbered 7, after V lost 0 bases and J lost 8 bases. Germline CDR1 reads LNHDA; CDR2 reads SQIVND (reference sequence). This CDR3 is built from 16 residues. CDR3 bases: TGTGCCAGTAGTATAGATCGCGGGACAGGGCGCGAAAAACTGTTTTTT. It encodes CASSIDRGTGREKLFF.

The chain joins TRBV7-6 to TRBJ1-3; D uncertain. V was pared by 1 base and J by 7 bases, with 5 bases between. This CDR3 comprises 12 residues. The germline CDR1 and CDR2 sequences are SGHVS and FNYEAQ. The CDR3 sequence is CASSLVGNTIYF. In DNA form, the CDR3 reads TGTGCCAGCAGCTTAGTTGGGAACACCATATATTTT.

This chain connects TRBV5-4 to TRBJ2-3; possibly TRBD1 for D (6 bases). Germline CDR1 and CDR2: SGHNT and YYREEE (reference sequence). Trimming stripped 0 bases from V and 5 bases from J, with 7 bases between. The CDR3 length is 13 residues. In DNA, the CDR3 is TGTGCCAGCAGCTTGGACAGGGTAGATACGCAGTATTTT. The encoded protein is CASSLDRVDTQYF.

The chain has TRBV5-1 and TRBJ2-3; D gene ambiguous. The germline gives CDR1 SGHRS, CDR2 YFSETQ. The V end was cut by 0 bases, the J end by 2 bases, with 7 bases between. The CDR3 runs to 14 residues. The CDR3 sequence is CASSLAGPTDTQYF. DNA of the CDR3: TGCGCCAGCAGCTTGGCCGGGCCCACAGATACGCAGTATTTT.

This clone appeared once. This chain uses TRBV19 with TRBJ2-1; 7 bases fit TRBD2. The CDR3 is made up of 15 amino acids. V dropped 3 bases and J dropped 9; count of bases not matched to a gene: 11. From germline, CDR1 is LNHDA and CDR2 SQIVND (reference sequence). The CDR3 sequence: CASSIDRRTGGEQFF. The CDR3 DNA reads TGTGCCAGTAGTATCGACAGACGGACGGGGGGTGAGCAGTTCTTC.

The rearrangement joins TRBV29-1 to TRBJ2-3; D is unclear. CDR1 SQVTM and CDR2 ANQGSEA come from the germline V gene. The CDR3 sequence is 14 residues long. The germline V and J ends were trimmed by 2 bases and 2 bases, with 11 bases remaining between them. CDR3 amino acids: CSVEKTALTDTQYF. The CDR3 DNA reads TGCAGCGTTGAAAAGACGGCCCTCACAGATACGCAGTATTTT.

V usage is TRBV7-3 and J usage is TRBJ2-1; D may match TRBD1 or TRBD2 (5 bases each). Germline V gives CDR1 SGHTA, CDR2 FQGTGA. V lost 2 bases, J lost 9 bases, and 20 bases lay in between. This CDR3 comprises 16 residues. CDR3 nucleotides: TGTGCCAGCAGCTTATATGGGGGAGACCTCTCTCGTGAGCAGTTCTTC. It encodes CASSLYGGDLSREQFF.

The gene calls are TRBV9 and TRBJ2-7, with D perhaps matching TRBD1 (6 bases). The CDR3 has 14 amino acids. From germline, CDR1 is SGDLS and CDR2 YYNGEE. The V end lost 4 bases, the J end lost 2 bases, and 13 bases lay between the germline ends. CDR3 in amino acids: CASSPRDTTYEQYF. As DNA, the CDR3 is TGTGCCAGCAGCCCTCGGGACACTACCTACGAGCAGTACTTC.

The CDR3, as DNA: TGTGCCAGCAGCGGGGGTTCCGTGAACACTGAAGCTTTCTTT. It specifies CASSGGSVNTEAFF. V usage is TRBV7-9 and J usage is TRBJ1-1, with D possibly being TRBD1 (5 bases). The CDR3 sequence is 14 residues long. The germline V and J ends were trimmed by 5 bases and 0 bases, with 10 bases remaining between them. CDR1 is SEHNR and CDR2 is FQNEAQ in the germline V gene (reference sequence).